The rows below give T cell receptor beta chains drawn from one sample of a study of cytomegalovirus exposure and HLA in healthy donors. Data came from immunoSEQ multiplex PCR; TCRdb stores just in-frame clones and leaves some out. The listing records roughly 120,000 clones. The sample consisted of PBMCs. All receptors come from a man aged 40-49 years in good health and CMV-seronegative. Each CDR3 is given with its conserved first and last residue. D genes are given only for firm matches.

TGTGCCTGGAGTCTCTTAAGGGGCGGTGCAGGCAAGGAGACCCAGTACTTC | CAWSLLRGGAGKETQYF | TRBJ2-5 | - | TRBV30
TGTGCCAGTAACATCAACCCGGGACAGGGTGGCTACACCTTC | CASNINPGQGGYTF | TRBJ1-2 | TRBD1 | TRBV19
TGTGCCAGCAGCTTGGGATATGGGCGGGGCCCACCTGAAGCTTTCTTT | CASSLGYGRGPPEAFF | TRBJ1-1 | - | TRBV11-2
TGTGCCAGCCAGGTTGAGACCCAGTACTTC | CASQVETQYF | TRBJ2-5 | - | TRBV2
TGTGCCTGGAGTCCGGGGGTGGGCTACACCTTC | CAWSPGVGYTF | TRBJ1-2 | - | TRBV30
TGTGCCAGCAGCCCTACAGGCGGAGGGTACACAGATACGCAGTATTTT | CASSPTGGGYTDTQYF | TRBJ2-3 | - | TRBV7-2
TGTGCCAGCAGCTTCTACCCCCGATCCTACAATGAGCAGTTCTTC | CASSFYPRSYNEQFF | TRBJ2-1 | - | TRBV7-3
TGCGCCAGCAGCCCGCGGACAGCCCGTCAAATCTTTGGTGGCTACACCTTC | CASSPRTARQIFGGYTF | TRBJ1-2 | - | TRBV5-1
TGTGCCAGTAGTATATTCGGGACCTACGAGCAGTACTTC | CASSIFGTYEQYF | TRBJ2-7 | - | TRBV19
TGTGCCAGCAGCTTCCTGGTAGGGGGTTACAATGAGCAGTTCTTC | CASSFLVGGYNEQFF | TRBJ2-1 | - | TRBV11-1
TGTGCCAGCAGCTCGAACAGGAACACTGAAGCTTTCTTT | CASSSNRNTEAFF | TRBJ1-1 | - | TRBV11-2
TGCGCCAGCAGCCAACGAGAGCAAGAGACCCAGTACTTC | CASSQREQETQYF | TRBJ2-5 | - | TRBV4-1
TGCGCCAGCAGCCACGGTACAGGGGGGTGGAACACTGAGGCTTTCTTT | CASSHGTGGWNTEAFF | TRBJ1-1 | TRBD1 | TRBV4-1
TGTGCCAGCAGCCCCCTGGAGGGGCAACGTGGCTACACCTTC | CASSPLEGQRGYTF | TRBJ1-2 | - | TRBV9
TGTGCCAGCAGTGAAAACAGGTACACTGAAGCTTTCTTT | CASSENRYTEAFF | TRBJ1-1 | - | TRBV6-1